This T cell receptor (beta chain) was sequenced during a study of blood T cell repertoires in COVID-19. Overall study: Nucleic acid was either cDNA or gDNA, and it came from T cells, B-cell-depleted T cells, or PBMCs.

The germline V gene has CDR1 LGHDT and CDR2 YNNKEL (reference sequence). The CDR3 runs to 15 residues. Trimming cost V 4 bases and J 5 bases; bases outside gene matches: 4. Methods used by the authors: Amplification of reference gene primers was used by the study to estimate nucleated cell counts. The protocol was immunoSEQ multiplex PCR, while the TCRdb copy is restricted to in-frame clones and leaves out a portion. D and trimming come from the DNA, and the V and J calls and clone size come from that table. The sample lists some 260,000 clones, about 90% occurring once. The source is a man between 18 and 35 years old with active or convalescent COVID-19. The chain recombines TRBV3-1 (or the pseudogene TRBV3-2) with TRBJ1-4, with TRBD1 matching over 10 bases. The material sequenced was peripheral blood. The CDR3 reads CASSPRTGGNEKLFF. Here the CDR3 DNA reads TGTGCCAGCAGCCCGCGGACAGGGGGGAATGAAAAACTGTTTTTT.